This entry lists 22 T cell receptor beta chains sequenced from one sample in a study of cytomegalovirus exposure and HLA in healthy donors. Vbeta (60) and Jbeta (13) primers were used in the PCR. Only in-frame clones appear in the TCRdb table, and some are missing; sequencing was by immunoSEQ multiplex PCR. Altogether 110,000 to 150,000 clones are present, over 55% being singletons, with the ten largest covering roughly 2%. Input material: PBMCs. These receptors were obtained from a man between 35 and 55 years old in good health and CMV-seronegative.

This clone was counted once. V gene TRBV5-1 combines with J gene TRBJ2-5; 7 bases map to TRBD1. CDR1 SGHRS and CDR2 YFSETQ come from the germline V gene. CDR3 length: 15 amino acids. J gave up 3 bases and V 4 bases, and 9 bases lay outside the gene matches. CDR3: CASSRGPLFKETQYF. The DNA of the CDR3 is TGCGCCAGCAGCAGGGGGCCCCTTTTCAAAGAGACCCAGTACTTC.

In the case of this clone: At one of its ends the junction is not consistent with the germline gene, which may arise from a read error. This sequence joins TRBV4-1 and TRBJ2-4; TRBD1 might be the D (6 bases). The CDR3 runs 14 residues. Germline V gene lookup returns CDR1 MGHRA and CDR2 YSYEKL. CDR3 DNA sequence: TGCGCCAGCAGCCACCTGGCGGGTCTCGGGACACTTCACTTC. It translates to CASSHLAGLGTLHF.

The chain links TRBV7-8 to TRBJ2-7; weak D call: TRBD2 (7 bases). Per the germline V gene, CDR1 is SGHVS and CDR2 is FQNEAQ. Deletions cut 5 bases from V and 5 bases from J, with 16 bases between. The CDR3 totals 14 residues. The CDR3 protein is CASSQGGGVDEQYF. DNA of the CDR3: TGTGCCAGCAGCCAGGGCGGGGGCGTGGACGAGCAGTACTTC.

CDR3 bases: TGTGCCAGCAGCGGGGGGACTAGCGGGGGGCTCTACAATGAGCAGTTCTTC. It specifies CASSGGTSGGLYNEQFF. V is TRBV9 and J is TRBJ2-1, with 15 bases that match TRBD2. V shed 3 bases, J shed 3 bases, and the junction held 4 bases outside the gene matches. CDR3 length: 17 residues. Germline CDR1 is SGDLS and CDR2 is YYNGEE.

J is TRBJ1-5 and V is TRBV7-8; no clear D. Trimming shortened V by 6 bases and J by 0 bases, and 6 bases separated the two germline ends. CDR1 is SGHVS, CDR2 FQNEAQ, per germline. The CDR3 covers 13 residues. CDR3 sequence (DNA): TGTGCCAGCAGTCAATTTAGCAATCAGCCCCAGCATTTT. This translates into CASSQFSNQPQHF. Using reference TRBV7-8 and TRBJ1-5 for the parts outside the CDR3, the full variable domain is GAGVSQSPRYKVAKRGQDVALRCDPISGHVSLFWYQQALGQGPEFLTYFQNEAQLDKSGLPSDRFFAERPEGSVSTLKIQRTQQEDSAVYLCASSQFSNQPQHFGDGTRLSIL.

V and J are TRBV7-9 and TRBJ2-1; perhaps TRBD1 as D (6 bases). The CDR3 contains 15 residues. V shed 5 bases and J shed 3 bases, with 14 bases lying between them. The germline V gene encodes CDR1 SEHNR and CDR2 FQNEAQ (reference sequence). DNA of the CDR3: TGTGCCAGCAGCGAAGACAGGAGCTTCTACAATGAGCAGTTCTTC. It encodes CASSEDRSFYNEQFF.

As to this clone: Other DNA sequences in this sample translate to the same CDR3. In DNA, the CDR3 is TGCGCCAGCAGCTCAGCAGGGGCCAGCACAGATACGCAGTATTTT. Protein product: CASSSAGASTDTQYF. The genes are TRBV5-1 and TRBJ2-3, with D perhaps TRBD1 (6 bases). The V end was cut by 3 bases, the J end by 0 bases, with 11 bases between. The CDR3 consists of 15 residues. In germline, CDR1 is SGHRS, CDR2 YFSETQ.

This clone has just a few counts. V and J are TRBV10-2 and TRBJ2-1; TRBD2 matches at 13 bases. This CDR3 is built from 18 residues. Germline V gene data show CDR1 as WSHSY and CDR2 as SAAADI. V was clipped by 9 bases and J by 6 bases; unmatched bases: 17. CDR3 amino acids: CASSEGAPGLAGTNEQFF. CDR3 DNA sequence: TGCGCCAGTTCCGAGGGGGCCCCGGGACTAGCGGGGACCAATGAGCAGTTCTTC.

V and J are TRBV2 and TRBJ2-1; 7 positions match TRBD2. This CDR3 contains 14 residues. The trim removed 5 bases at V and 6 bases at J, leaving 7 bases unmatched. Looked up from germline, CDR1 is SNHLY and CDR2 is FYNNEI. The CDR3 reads CASSHRLASNEQFF. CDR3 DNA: TGTGCCAGCAGTCACCGACTAGCTTCCAATGAGCAGTTCTTC.

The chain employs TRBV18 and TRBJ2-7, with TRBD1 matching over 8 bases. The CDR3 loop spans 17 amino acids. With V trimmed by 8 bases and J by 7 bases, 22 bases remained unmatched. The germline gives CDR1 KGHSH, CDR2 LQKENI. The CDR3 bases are TGTGCCAGCGCCCGCAGCTTAGGAGGACAGGGAAAACAGGAGCAGTACTTC. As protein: CASARSLGGQGKQEQYF.

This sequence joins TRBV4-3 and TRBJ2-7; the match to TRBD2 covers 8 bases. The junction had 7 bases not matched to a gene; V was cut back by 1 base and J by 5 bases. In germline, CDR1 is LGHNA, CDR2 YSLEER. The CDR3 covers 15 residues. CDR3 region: CASSQAASGLHEQYF. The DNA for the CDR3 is TGCGCCAGCAGCCAAGCGGCTAGCGGGTTACACGAGCAGTACTTC.

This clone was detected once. CDR3 sequence (DNA): TGTGCCAGCAGCGTAGTAAGCGGGGGGTACAATGAGCAGTTCTTC. Translating gives CASSVVSGGYNEQFF. The J gene is TRBJ2-1, the V gene TRBV9; TRBD2 matches 9 bases. With V trimmed by 0 bases and J by 4 bases, 2 bases remained unmatched. CDR3 size: 15 residues. Germline V CDR1 and CDR2: SGDLS, YYNGEE.

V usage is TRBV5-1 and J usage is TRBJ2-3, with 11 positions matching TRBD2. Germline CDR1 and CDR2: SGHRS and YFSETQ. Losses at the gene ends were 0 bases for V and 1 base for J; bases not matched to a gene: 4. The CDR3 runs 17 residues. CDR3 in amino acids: CASSLGILAGGTDTQYF. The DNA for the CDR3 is TGCGCCAGCAGCTTGGGGATACTAGCGGGGGGCACAGATACGCAGTATTTT.

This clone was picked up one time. CDR3 loop: CASSEALDEQFF. CDR3 DNA: TGTGCCAGCAGCGAAGCTTTAGATGAGCAGTTCTTC. The chain uses TRBV28 and TRBJ2-1; D is ambiguous. The V and J ends lost 6 bases and 8 bases respectively, with 11 bases between them. Germline CDR1 MDHEN, CDR2 SYDVKM. This CDR3 has 12 amino acids. The entire variable domain, with the rest obtained from reference TRBV28 and TRBJ2-1, is as follows: DVKVTQSSRYLVKRTGEKVFLECVQDMDHENMFWYRQDPGLGLRLIYFSYDVKMKEKGDIPEGYSVSREKKERFSLILESASTNQTSMYLCASSEALDEQFFGPGTRLTVL.

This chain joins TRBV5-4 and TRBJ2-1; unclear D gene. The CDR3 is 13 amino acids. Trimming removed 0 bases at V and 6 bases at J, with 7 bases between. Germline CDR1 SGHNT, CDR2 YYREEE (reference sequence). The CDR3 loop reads CASSLDIGNEQFF. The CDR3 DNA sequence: TGTGCCAGCAGCTTGGATATCGGCAATGAGCAGTTCTTC.

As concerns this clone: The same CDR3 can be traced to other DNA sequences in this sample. CDR3 sequence (DNA): TGCGCCAGCAGCCAGGTAGAGCGCTGGGAGCAGTACTTC. Protein: CASSQVERWEQYF. The chain links TRBV4-1 to TRBJ2-7; D not resolved. Per germline, CDR1 MGHRA and CDR2 YSYEKL. The CDR3 is 13 residues long. Trimming took 3 bases from V and 7 from J, leaving 13 bases between them.

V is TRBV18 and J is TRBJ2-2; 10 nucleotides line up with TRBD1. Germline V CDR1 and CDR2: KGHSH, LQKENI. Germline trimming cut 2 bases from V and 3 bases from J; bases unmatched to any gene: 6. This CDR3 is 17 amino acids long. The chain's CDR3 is CASSPGGQGRYTGELFF. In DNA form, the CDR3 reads TGTGCCAGCTCACCAGGGGGACAGGGGCGATACACCGGGGAGCTGTTTTTT. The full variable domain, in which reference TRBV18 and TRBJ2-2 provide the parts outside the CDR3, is NAGVMQNPRHLVRRRGQEARLRCSPMKGHSHVYWYRQLPEEGLKFMVYLQKENIIDESGMPKERFSAEFPKEGPSILRIQQVVRGDSAAYFCASSPGGQGRYTGELFFGEGSRLTVL.

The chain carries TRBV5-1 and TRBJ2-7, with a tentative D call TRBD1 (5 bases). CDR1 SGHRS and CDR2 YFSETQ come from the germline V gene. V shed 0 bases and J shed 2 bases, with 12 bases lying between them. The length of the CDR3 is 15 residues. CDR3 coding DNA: TGCGCCAGCAGCTTGGATACTAACAGGCCCTACGAGCAGTACTTC. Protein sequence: CASSLDTNRPYEQYF. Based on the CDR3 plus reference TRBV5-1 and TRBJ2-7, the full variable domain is KAGVTQTPRYLIKTRGQQVTLSCSPISGHRSVSWYQQTPGQGLQFLFEYFSETQRNKGNFPGRFSGRQFSNSRSEMNVSTLELGDSALYLCASSLDTNRPYEQYFGPGTRLTVT.

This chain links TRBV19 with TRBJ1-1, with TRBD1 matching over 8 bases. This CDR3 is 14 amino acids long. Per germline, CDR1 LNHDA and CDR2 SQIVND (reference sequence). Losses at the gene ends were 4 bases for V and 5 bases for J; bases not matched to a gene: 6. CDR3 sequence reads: CASSNRGARTEAFF. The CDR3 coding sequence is TGTGCCAGTAGTAACAGGGGGGCGAGGACTGAAGCTTTCTTT.

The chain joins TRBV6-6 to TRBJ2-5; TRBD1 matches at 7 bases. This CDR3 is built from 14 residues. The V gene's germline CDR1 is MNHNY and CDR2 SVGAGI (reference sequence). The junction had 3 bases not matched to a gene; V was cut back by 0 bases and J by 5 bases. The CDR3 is CASSYSRDSETQYF. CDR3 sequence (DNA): TGTGCCAGCAGTTACTCCCGGGACAGCGAGACCCAGTACTTC.

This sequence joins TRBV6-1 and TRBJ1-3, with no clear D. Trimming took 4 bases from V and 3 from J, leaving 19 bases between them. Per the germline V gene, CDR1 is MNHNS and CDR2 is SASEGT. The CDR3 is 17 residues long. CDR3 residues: CASSAHSLGTYGNTIYF. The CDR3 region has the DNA TGTGCCAGCAGTGCCCACAGCCTGGGTACGTATGGAAACACCATATATTTT.

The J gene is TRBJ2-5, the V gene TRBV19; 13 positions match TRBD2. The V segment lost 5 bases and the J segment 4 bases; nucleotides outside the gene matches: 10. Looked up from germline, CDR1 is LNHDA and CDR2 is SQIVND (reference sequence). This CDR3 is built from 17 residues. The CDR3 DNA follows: TGTGCCAGTAGTCCCGGAGGACTAGCGGGAGCGAGAGAGACCCAGTACTTC. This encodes CASSPGGLAGARETQYF.